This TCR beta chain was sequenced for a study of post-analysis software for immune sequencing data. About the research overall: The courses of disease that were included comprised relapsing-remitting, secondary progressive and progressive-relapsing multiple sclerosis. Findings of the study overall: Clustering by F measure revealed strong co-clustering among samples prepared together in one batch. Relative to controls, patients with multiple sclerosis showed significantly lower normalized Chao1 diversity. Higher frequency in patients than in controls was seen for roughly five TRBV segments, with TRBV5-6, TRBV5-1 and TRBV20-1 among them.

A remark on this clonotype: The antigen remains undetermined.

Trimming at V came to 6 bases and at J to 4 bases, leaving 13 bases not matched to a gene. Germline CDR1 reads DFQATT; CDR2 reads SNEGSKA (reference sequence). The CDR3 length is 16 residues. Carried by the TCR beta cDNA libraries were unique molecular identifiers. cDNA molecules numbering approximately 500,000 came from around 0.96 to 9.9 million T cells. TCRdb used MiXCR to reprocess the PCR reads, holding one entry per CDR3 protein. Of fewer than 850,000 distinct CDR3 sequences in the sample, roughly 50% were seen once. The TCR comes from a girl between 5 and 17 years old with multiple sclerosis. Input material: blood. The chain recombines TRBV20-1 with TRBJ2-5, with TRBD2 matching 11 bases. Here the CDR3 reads CSALNPLAGGGETQYF. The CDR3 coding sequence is TGCAGTGCGCTCAACCCTCTAGCGGGAGGAGGAGAGACCCAGTACTTC.